One sample yielded the 10 T cell receptor beta chains listed below, sequenced in a study of CD8 T cells in Susac syndrome. An amount of RNA that ranged from roughly 0.45 to 1 ug was reverse transcribed with random hexamers. TCRdb analysed the immunoSEQ multiplex PCR reads with MiXCR anew, one entry per CDR3 protein. The data show about 150,000 distinct CDR3 sequences, approximately 93% seen once. Sequenced sample: CD4+ T cells from PBMCs. These TCRs come from a human donor in good health.

CDR3 in amino acids: CASSLQTGDTQYF. CDR3 sequence (DNA): TGTGCCAGCAGCTTACAGACTGGAGATACGCAGTATTTT. The chain uses TRBV7-3 and TRBJ2-3, with D unresolved. Germline CDR1 is SGHTA and CDR2 is FQGTGA. The CDR3 runs 13 residues. V lost 2 bases and J 5 bases, leaving 8 bases between the germline ends.

The V and J genes are TRBV20-1 and TRBJ2-3; 11 bases are shared with TRBD2. Germline-derived CDR1 and CDR2 are DFQATT and SNEGSKA (reference sequence). The trim removed 0 bases at V and 10 bases at J, leaving 9 bases unmatched. The CDR3 is 15 amino acids. CDR3 DNA: TGCAGTGCTAGAGATATTAGCGGGAGGGCCCCGGCGCAGTATTTT. Translated: CSARDISGRAPAQYF.

V and J are TRBV20-1 and TRBJ2-6; D call uncertain. The germline V gene has CDR1 DFQATT and CDR2 SNEGSKA (reference sequence). The CDR3 runs to 15 residues. Trimming pared 0 bases from V and 0 bases from J, leaving 6 bases between. This chain's CDR3 is CSARDKDSGANVLTF. DNA for the CDR3: TGCAGTGCTAGAGATAAAGACTCTGGGGCCAACGTCCTGACTTTC.

The V and J genes are TRBV28 and TRBJ1-2; a possible D gene is TRBD1 (6 bases). Germline V gene lookup returns CDR1 MDHEN and CDR2 SYDVKM. The V gene lost 5 bases and the J gene lost 10 bases, with 14 bases spanning the gap. The CDR3 extends over 12 amino acids. CDR3: CASSVRDTHYTF. In DNA form, the CDR3 reads TGTGCCAGCAGTGTCCGGGACACACACTACACCTTC.

The V and J genes are TRBV5-6 and TRBJ2-7; TRBD2 matches at 7 bases. Per the germline V gene, CDR1 is SGHDT and CDR2 is YYEEEE. V lost 3 bases and J lost 3; bases outside the gene matches: 3. This CDR3 has 13 residues. For the CDR3, the DNA is TGTGCCAGCAGCTCGGGACTAAACTACGAGCAGTACTTC. Translation: CASSSGLNYEQYF. The full variable domain, completed using reference TRBV5-6 and TRBJ2-7, is DAGVTQSPTHLIKTRGQQVTLRCSPKSGHDTVSWYQQALGQGPQFIFQYYEEEERQRGNFPDRFSGHQFPNYSSELNVNALLLGDSALYLCASSSGLNYEQYFGPGTRLTVT.

The chain couples TRBV3-1 to TRBJ2-1; 7 bases are shared with TRBD2. CDR3 size: 16 residues. V dropped 3 bases and J dropped 6; count of bases not matched to a gene: 11. Germline lookup yields CDR1 LGHDT and CDR2 YNNKEL (reference sequence). The CDR3 loop is CASSHDEAAGFNEQFF. The CDR3 nucleotides read TGTGCCAGCAGCCACGATGAAGCAGCGGGATTCAATGAGCAGTTCTTC.

This chain uses TRBV6-1 with TRBJ1-5; 8 bases match TRBD1. In germline, CDR1 is MNHNS, CDR2 SASEGT. CDR3 length equals 17 residues. With 5 bases clipped from V and 0 bases from J, the junction kept 9 bases outside the gene matches. The CDR3 DNA follows: TGTGCCAGCAGTCGAGGACAGGGTAGCGATAGCAATCAGCCCCAGCATTTT. Protein sequence: CASSRGQGSDSNQPQHF.

The genes are TRBV19 and TRBJ2-4; TRBD2 might be the D (6 bases). Germline loops: CDR1 LNHDA, CDR2 SQIVND (reference sequence). V was clipped by 4 bases and J by 5 bases, with 12 bases between them. The CDR3 length is 14 residues. CDR3 bases: TGTGCCAGTAGTACGTGGGGGGAAGAAAACATTCAGTACTTC. It translates to CASSTWGEENIQYF.

The chain has TRBV29-1 and TRBJ2-7; 10 nucleotides match TRBD1. Germline-derived CDR1 and CDR2 are SQVTM and ANQGSEA. This CDR3 comprises 13 residues. Trimming removed 5 bases from V and 5 bases from J; junction bases left unmatched: 6. The CDR3 region is CSVLRQGANEQYF. CDR3 DNA sequence: TGCAGCGTTCTTCGACAGGGGGCAAACGAGCAGTACTTC.

The chain links TRBV5-6 to TRBJ2-4, with D possibly TRBD1 on 6 matching bases. The CDR3 totals 14 residues. From germline, CDR1 is SGHDT and CDR2 YYEEEE. Deletions cut 1 base from V and 2 bases from J, with 7 bases between. Here the CDR3 DNA reads TGTGCCAGCAGCTTGACAGGGACCAAAAACATTCAGTACTTC. Protein sequence: CASSLTGTKNIQYF.